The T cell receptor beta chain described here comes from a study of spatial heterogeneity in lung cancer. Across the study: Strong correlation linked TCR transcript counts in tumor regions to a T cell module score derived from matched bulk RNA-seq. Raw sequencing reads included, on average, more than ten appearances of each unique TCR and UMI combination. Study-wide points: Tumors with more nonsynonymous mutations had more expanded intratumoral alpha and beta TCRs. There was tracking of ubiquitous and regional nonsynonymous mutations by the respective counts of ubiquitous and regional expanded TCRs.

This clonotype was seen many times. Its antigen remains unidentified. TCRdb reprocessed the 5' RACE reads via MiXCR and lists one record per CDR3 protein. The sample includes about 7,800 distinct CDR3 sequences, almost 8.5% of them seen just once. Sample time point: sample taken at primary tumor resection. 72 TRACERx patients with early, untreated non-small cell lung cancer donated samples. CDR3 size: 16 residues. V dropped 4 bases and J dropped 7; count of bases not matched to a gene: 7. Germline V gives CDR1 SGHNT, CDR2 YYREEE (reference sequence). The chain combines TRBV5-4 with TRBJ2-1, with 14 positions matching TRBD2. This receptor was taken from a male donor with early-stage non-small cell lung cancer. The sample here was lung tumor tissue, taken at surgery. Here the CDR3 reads CASSPGTSGSGNEQFF. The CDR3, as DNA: TGTGCCAGCAGCCCCGGGACTAGCGGGAGCGGGAATGAGCAGTTCTTC.